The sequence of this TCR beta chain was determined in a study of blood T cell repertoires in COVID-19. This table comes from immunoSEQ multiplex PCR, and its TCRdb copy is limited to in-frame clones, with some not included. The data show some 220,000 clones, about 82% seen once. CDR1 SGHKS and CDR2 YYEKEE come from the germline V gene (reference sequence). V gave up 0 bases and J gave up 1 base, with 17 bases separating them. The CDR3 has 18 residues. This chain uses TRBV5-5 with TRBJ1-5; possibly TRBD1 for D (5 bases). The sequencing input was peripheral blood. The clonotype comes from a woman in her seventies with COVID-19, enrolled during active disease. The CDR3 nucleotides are TGTGCCAGCAGCTTGGAGGCAGGGTTTATGCGGAGCAATCAGCCCCAGCATTTT. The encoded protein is CASSLEAGFMRSNQPQHF.